The 21 T cell receptor beta chains below were found in one sample sequenced in a study of T cell changes during pregnancy in multiple sclerosis. Using immunoSEQ multiplex PCR, the repertoire was profiled, and TCRdb retains in-frame clones only, with some absent. The table lists about 64,000 clones, about 90% of them singletons, with more than 2% in the top ten. The material was peripheral blood, obtained in the second trimester of pregnancy. The receptors come from a female donor in good health, enrolled as a control in a pregnancy study.

V gene TRBV19 combines with J gene TRBJ2-3; 12 bases fit TRBD2. The CDR3 is 16 amino acids. CDR1 is LNHDA and CDR2 is SQIVND in the germline V gene (reference sequence). J was trimmed by 4 bases and V by 3 bases; bases with no gene match: 5. The CDR3 bases are TGTGCCAGTAGTATCTCTGGACTAGCGGGGTCAGATACGCAGTATTTT. Protein sequence: CASSISGLAGSDTQYF.

The rearrangement joins TRBV7-6 to TRBJ2-7; 10 bases map to TRBD2. Trimming at V came to 5 bases and at J to 7 bases, leaving 5 bases not matched to a gene. CDR1 is SGHVS, CDR2 FNYEAQ, per germline. The CDR3 contains 13 residues. The CDR3 bases are TGTGCCAGCAGCCCAACTAGCGGGGAGGAGCAGTACTTC. This encodes CASSPTSGEEQYF.

The chain joins TRBV19 to TRBJ2-4; 9 bases are shared with TRBD1. Germline CDR1 and CDR2: LNHDA and SQIVND (reference sequence). Trimming took 4 bases from V and 0 from J; bases not matched to a gene: 7. This CDR3 is built from 17 residues. Here the CDR3 reads CASSTWTGELAKNIQYF. CDR3 coding DNA: TGTGCCAGTAGTACCTGGACAGGGGAACTAGCCAAAAACATTCAGTACTTC.

The chain carries TRBV5-1 and TRBJ2-5, with TRBD2 matching over 7 bases. The trim removed 0 bases at V and 1 base at J, leaving 6 bases unmatched. This CDR3 spans 16 amino acids. Germline V gene lookup returns CDR1 SGHRS and CDR2 YFSETQ. CDR3 sequence (DNA): TGCGCCAGCAGCTTGGGACAAGGCGGGGGCCAAGAGACCCAGTACTTC. Residues: CASSLGQGGGQETQYF. Complete variable domain (other parts from reference TRBV5-1 and TRBJ2-5): KAGVTQTPRYLIKTRGQQVTLSCSPISGHRSVSWYQQTPGQGLQFLFEYFSETQRNKGNFPGRFSGRQFSNSRSEMNVSTLELGDSALYLCASSLGQGGGQETQYFGPGTRLLVL.

This clone was detected only once. V and J are TRBV7-2 and TRBJ1-1, with a possible D match to TRBD1 (6 bases). The germline V gene encodes CDR1 SGHTA and CDR2 FQGNSA. The CDR3 totals 13 residues. The germline V and J ends were trimmed by 5 bases and 11 bases, with 18 bases remaining between them. The CDR3 reads CASSLKQGRLAFF. CDR3 sequence (DNA): TGTGCCAGCAGCCTTAAACAGGGTCGTCTGGCTTTCTTT.

This clone occurred once. The rearrangement joins TRBV7-3 to TRBJ2-2; D possibly corresponds to TRBD1 (6 bases). Trimming took off 6 bases at V and 6 bases at J, with 20 bases between the two ends. Germline V CDR1 and CDR2: SGHTA, FQGTGA. The CDR3 loop spans 16 amino acids. In nucleotides, the CDR3 is TGTGCCAGCAGTCCCCCCCCAGGGGTGAGCCCCGGGGAGCTGTTTTTT. This encodes CASSPPPGVSPGELFF.

The chain is built from TRBV6-5 and TRBJ1-2, with a possible D match to TRBD1 (5 bases). CDR3 length: 12 residues. Germline assignment: CDR1 MNHEY and CDR2 SVGAGI. Trimming removed 6 bases at V and 6 bases at J, with 11 bases between. Here the CDR3 reads CASRAGHDGYTF. The DNA for the CDR3 is TGTGCCAGCAGGGCAGGGCACGATGGCTACACCTTC.

This clone was counted a single time. V and J are TRBV6-6 and TRBJ2-5; the D gene is possibly TRBD2 (5 bases). Germline V gene lookup returns CDR1 MNHNY and CDR2 SVGAGI (reference sequence). The CDR3 is 12 amino acids. Between the trimmed V and J ends, which lost 6 bases and 5 bases, there was a span of 10 bases. The CDR3 region has the DNA TGTGCCAGCAGCCTTAGGAGGGAGACCCAGTACTTC. Translating gives CASSLRRETQYF.

The chain is built from TRBV18 and TRBJ2-3, with 11 positions matching TRBD1. In germline, CDR1 is KGHSH, CDR2 LQKENI. Unmatched junction bases numbered 3, after V lost 0 bases and J lost 1 base. This CDR3 is built from 17 residues. The DNA for the CDR3 is TGTGCCAGCTCACCACCGGACAGGGGGCGCGGCACAGATACGCAGTATTTT. It yields the protein CASSPPDRGRGTDTQYF. The full variable domain, in which reference TRBV18 and TRBJ2-3 provide the parts outside the CDR3, is NAGVMQNPRHLVRRRGQEARLRCSPMKGHSHVYWYRQLPEEGLKFMVYLQKENIIDESGMPKERFSAEFPKEGPSILRIQQVVRGDSAAYFCASSPPDRGRGTDTQYFGPGTRLTVL.

This clone was recorded a few times. This chain connects TRBV5-4 to TRBJ1-2; unclear D gene. Germline CDR1 SGHNT, CDR2 YYREEE (reference sequence). The CDR3 totals 13 residues. With 4 bases removed from V and 4 bases from J, the gap between germline ends came to 11 bases. DNA for the CDR3: TGTGCCAGCAGCGCGGGGAGCAGCTATGGCTACACCTTC. Amino acid sequence: CASSAGSSYGYTF.

The chain combines TRBV5-1 with TRBJ1-3; the D is unclear. This CDR3 is built from 15 residues. Germline V CDR1 and CDR2: SGHRS, YFSETQ. Trimming pared 1 base from V and 5 bases from J, leaving 13 bases between. Written as DNA, the CDR3 is TGCGCCAGCAGCTTGCTCGCAGGAAACCGAAACACCATATATTTT. This codes for CASSLLAGNRNTIYF.

V and J are TRBV4-2 and TRBJ2-2, with D possibly TRBD2 on 6 matching bases. Germline loops: CDR1 LGHNA, CDR2 YNFKEQ. The germline V and J ends were trimmed by 10 bases and 2 bases, with 20 bases remaining between them. The CDR3 contains 16 residues. The CDR3 DNA reads TGTGCCACCAAACGATCGGGACTCCCCAACACCGGGGAGCTGTTTTTT. Amino acids: CATKRSGLPNTGELFF.

V gene TRBV7-8 combines with J gene TRBJ2-3; 7 positions agree with TRBD2. The germline CDR1 and CDR2 sequences are SGHVS and FQNEAQ. The CDR3 extends over 14 amino acids. V gave up 8 bases and J gave up 5 bases; unmatched junction bases: 10. This CDR3 is CASGLLARIDTQYF. The DNA of the CDR3 is TGTGCCAGCGGGTTACTAGCGAGGATAGATACGCAGTATTTT.

The chain combines TRBV5-8 with TRBJ2-1, with 14 bases identical to TRBD2. Germline V gene lookup returns CDR1 SGHTS and CDR2 YDEGEE. This CDR3 is 15 amino acids long. Trimming cost V 3 bases and J 10 bases; bases outside gene matches: 6. This CDR3 is CASSSGTSGGGEQFF. The CDR3 coding sequence is TGTGCCAGCAGCTCCGGGACTAGCGGGGGAGGGGAGCAGTTCTTC.

The chain couples TRBV7-9 to TRBJ2-7, with no clear D. Trimming took 7 bases from V and 6 from J, leaving 10 bases between them. This CDR3 is built from 11 residues. Germline loops: CDR1 SEHNR, CDR2 FQNEAQ (reference sequence). The CDR3 DNA is TGTGCCAGCAATCCCCTCCCCGAGCAGTACTTC. It encodes CASNPLPEQYF. The full variable domain, completed using reference TRBV7-9 and TRBJ2-7, is DTGVSQNPRHKITKRGQNVTFRCDPISEHNRLYWYRQTLGQGPEFLTYFQNEAQLEKSRLLSDRFSAERPKGSFSTLEIQRTEQGDSAMYLCASNPLPEQYFGPGTRLTVT.

The CDR3 spells CASSLLQGAGELFF. DNA for the CDR3: TGTGCCAGTAGTCTCCTTCAGGGCGCCGGGGAGCTGTTTTTT. This rearrangement joins TRBV19 to TRBJ2-2, with a tentative D call TRBD1 (5 bases). The germline V gene has CDR1 LNHDA and CDR2 SQIVND (reference sequence). CDR3 length: 14 residues. V dropped 5 bases and J dropped 6 bases, with 13 bases sitting between them.

The genes are TRBV4-1 and TRBJ2-7; TRBD1 aligns across 7 bases. The CDR3 has 15 residues. V dropped 4 bases and J dropped 3; count of bases not matched to a gene: 9. Looked up from germline, CDR1 is MGHRA and CDR2 is YSYEKL. CDR3 residues: CASSPQSDRHYEQYF. The DNA of the CDR3 is TGCGCCAGCAGCCCCCAGTCGGACAGGCACTACGAGCAGTACTTC.

The chain has TRBV4-1 and TRBJ2-4; unclear D gene. The CDR3 length is 13 residues. Germline assignment: CDR1 MGHRA and CDR2 YSYEKL. V lost 5 bases to trimming and J lost 6 bases, with 11 bases between them. CDR3 in amino acids: CASSNRVSNIQYF. CDR3 nucleotides: TGCGCCAGCAGCAATCGGGTTTCAAACATTCAGTACTTC.

V is TRBV9 and J is TRBJ2-2; D perhaps matches TRBD2 (6 bases). The germline gives CDR1 SGDLS, CDR2 YYNGEE. The CDR3 sequence is 15 residues long. V lost 0 bases to trimming and J lost 6 bases, with 12 bases between them. The CDR3 sequence: CASSVVAGSPGELFF. DNA for the CDR3: TGTGCCAGCAGCGTAGTTGCGGGGTCCCCCGGGGAGCTGTTTTTT.

The rearrangement links TRBV28 to TRBJ2-7; 11 bases map to TRBD1. Germline-derived CDR1 and CDR2 are MDHEN and SYDVKM. Trimming removed 10 bases from V and 5 bases from J; junction bases left unmatched: 7. The CDR3 loop spans 13 amino acids. The CDR3 reads CATSDRGLDEQYF. DNA for the CDR3: TGTGCCACCTCGGACAGGGGGCTTGACGAGCAGTACTTC.

The chain joins TRBV11-1 to TRBJ2-5; 15 bases fit TRBD2. The CDR3 totals 18 residues. Germline V CDR1 and CDR2: SGHAT, FQDESV (reference sequence). V lost 5 bases and J lost 2; bases outside the gene matches: 9. The CDR3 sequence: CASSRRPGLAGGQETQYF. The CDR3, as DNA: TGTGCCAGCAGCCGGAGACCGGGACTAGCGGGAGGTCAAGAGACCCAGTACTTC.